A single TCR beta chain is shown here with its context. Its specific antigen is unknown. Within one base of it there is no much larger clone, and no base qualities were kept. V sheds 6 bases and J sheds 4 bases, leaving 18 bases between their ends. Taken from the germline V gene, the CDR1 and CDR2 loops are MRHNA and SNTAGT. The CDR3 goes from the cysteine to the phenylalanine over 15 residues. Just the 45-base CDR3 DNA is kept, in frame starting at base 1. This sample was taken from a study of blood T cell repertoires in COVID-19 (dated by TCRdb to 2018 to 2020). Turning to the overall study: Samples from collaborators originated in the United States, Italy and Spain and spanned both the acute and convalescent phases of COVID-19. The repertoires were released in a freely available public database meant as a resource for research on the immune response to SARS-CoV-2. The prospective study material was composed of cDNA or gDNA derived from T cells, B-cell-depleted T cells, or PBMCs. A de-identified subject ID, COVID-19 status, age in years and sex were almost always included in the sample metadata. Where HLA class I and class II types were available, the types were taken from metadata supplied by the sample provider, not from assay-based typing. Deeply sampled blood TCRbeta repertoires from subjects exposed to, actively infected with, or recovered from COVID-19 were included in the dataset. Samples were obtained from the ongoing ImmuneRACE study (first 160 participants) and from roughly 1,300 subjects provided by 6 global collaborators.

TCRbeta CDR3 regions were amplified from genomic DNA by means of the immunoSEQ Assay, a bias-controlled multiplex PCR. The source study handled its data this way. Nucleated cell counts per sample were estimated from amplification of reference gene primers within the assay. Sequence reads were collapsed and filtered to measure the absolute abundance of every unique TCRbeta CDR3 rearrangement. For each sample, productive Simpson clonality was calculated by taking the square root of Simpson's diversity index across productive rearrangements. Sourced from immuneACCESS, this table was stored by TCRdb with only in-frame sequences that have V and J called. A share of the clones is absent; for the studies checked, an unresolved V gene accounts for under half, and the remainder has no known explanation. The D gene and trimming were derived from the DNA, and the V and J assignments and clone size from that table. This sample lists a few hundred thousand clones; roughly 83% were detected once. 4.6% of the sample is in the top ten clones.

Overall results and qualifications from the work: The quantity of clinical and demographic metadata differed by source and by participant and was supplied without curation.

A second Seattle source provided samples from volunteer blood donors who had recovered from COVID-19. Whole blood was collected in K2EDTA tubes by collaborating institutions according to the institutions' own protocols. For TCRbeta analysis, collaborator samples were shipped as frozen whole blood, as isolated PBMCs, or as DNA extracted from either sample type. The TCR comes from a man between 60 and 75 years old who had recovered from COVID-19. The sequence links TRBV6-4 to TRBJ1-2, and the D gene may be TRBD1, 6 bases matching. Sequencing was done on a sample of peripheral blood. The CDR3 is CASSDTATGLYGYTF. The nucleotide sequence is given as TGTGCCAGCAGCGACACCGCGACAGGTCTCTATGGCTACACCTTC.